The clone carrying this T cell receptor beta chain was picked up many times. Its antigen is as yet unknown. TCRdb recomputed calls from the reads with MiXCR, one row per CDR3 protein. The repertoire holds roughly 190,000 distinct CDR3 sequences, with less than 9.5% as singletons. The data stem from a study of T cell repertoires in cytomegalovirus infection. Study details: Signatures in public TCR beta sequences pointed to both CMV infection and matching HLA type.

CDR3 length: 16 amino acids. Germline V lookup: CDR1 SNHLY, CDR2 FYNNEI. Trimming took off 4 bases at V and 0 bases at J, with 16 bases between the two ends. Study-level results: The ex vivo response showed dominance by HLA-C-restricted CMV-specific TCR beta clonotypes. Carriage of CMV together with the relevant HLA was identifiable through cumulative public TCR beta family frequency.

The chain has TRBV2 and TRBJ2-7; a possible D gene is TRBD2 (6 bases). The sample comprised PBMCs. This sequence was found in a human donor in good health (CMV status not recorded). Some clones in this sample may be carry-over from other donors' samples. CDR3 DNA sequence: TGTGCCAGCAGTGGCTCCGGGACTGTAAGCTCCTACGAGCAGTACTTC. As protein: CASSGSGTVSSYEQYF.